This TCR beta chain was captured in a study of cytomegalovirus exposure and HLA in healthy donors. V lost 1 base and J lost 1, with 12 bases in between. Germline-derived CDR1 and CDR2 are SGHDT and YYEEEE. The CDR3 has 16 amino acids. Remarks on this clone: Its antigen is not identified.

Study-level results: The study recorded 150 to 200 TCR beta chains that were cytomegalovirus-associated.

Assay used: immunoSEQ multiplex PCR; TCRdb lists only in-frame clones, some missing. Of tens of thousands of clones in the sample, roughly nine tenths are singletons; the top ten hold about 1.2%. V usage is TRBV5-6 and J usage is TRBJ1-3; D might be TRBD1 (6 bases). The sequenced material came from PBMCs. The source of this sequence is a young woman in good health and CMV-seronegative. The CDR3 nucleotides read TGTGCCAGCAGCTTGTTGCAGGGACATTCTGGAAACACCATATATTTT. Amino acid sequence: CASSLLQGHSGNTIYF.